The 14 T cell receptor beta chains below all came from one sample that was sequenced in a study of shared clonotypes between healthy human individuals (TCRdb year 2020). The library was generated by the immunoSEQ multiplex PCR assay. TCRdb re-hosts the immuneACCESS table, in-frame sequences only. Its copies lack some clones; in the studies checked, an unresolved V gene accounts for under half of them, and the cause for the rest is not known. The table for this sample lists more than 2 million clones; roughly 94% of them were counted only once. The ten most abundant clones make up 0.1% to 0.15% of the sample. The sequenced material came from naive CD4+ T cells sorted from blood. The sample's cell subset or site label is to be understood as: CD45RA+ positively selected. These TCRs come from a man aged 18-30 years in good health.

This chain links TRBV10-2 with TRBJ1-5; D possibly corresponds to TRBD1 (5 bases). In germline, CDR1 is WSHSY, CDR2 SAAADI. Deletions cut 8 bases from V and 1 base from J, with 6 bases between. There are 12 residues in the CDR3. The CDR3 nucleotides are TGCGCCAGCCAGGGAAGCAATCAGCCCCAGCATTTT. Its protein is CASQGSNQPQHF.

The chain couples TRBV5-6 to TRBJ2-1; the D is unclear. The V gene lost 0 bases and the J gene lost 5 bases, with 18 bases spanning the gap. The CDR3 is 17 residues long. Germline lookup yields CDR1 SGHDT and CDR2 YYEEEE. CDR3 DNA: TGTGCCAGCAGCTTGGCTCTGGGCAGGTCGGCGGACAATGAGCAGTTCTTC. Translating it yields CASSLALGRSADNEQFF.

V and J are TRBV25-1 and TRBJ2-5; 15 bases are shared with TRBD2. The J call may be incorrect, as the DNA end agrees better with TRBJ2-7. Germline assignment: CDR1 MGHDK and CDR2 SYGVNS. This CDR3 comprises 16 residues. The CDR3 DNA follows: TGTGCCAGCAGGAAAGGACTAGCGGGAGGGACCTACGAGCAGTACTTC. This encodes CASRKGLAGGTYEQYF.

J is TRBJ2-5 and V is TRBV5-1; 7 bases map to TRBD1. CDR1 is SGHRS and CDR2 is YFSETQ in the germline V gene. The V and J ends lost 3 bases and 4 bases, in that order; junction bases with no gene match: 21. The CDR3 contains 19 residues. DNA of the CDR3: TGCGCCAGCAGCTCTAGACAGGGAAGGAGCGGAACTTCGGGAGAGACCCAGTACTTC. Its translation is CASSSRQGRSGTSGETQYF.

The genes are TRBV11-2 and TRBJ2-5; maybe TRBD2 (6 bases). The CDR3 consists of 15 residues. The germline V and J ends were trimmed by 0 bases and 5 bases, with 13 bases remaining between them. The germline V gene has CDR1 SGHAT and CDR2 FQNNGV. CDR3 in amino acids: CASSLEVGRPETQYF. CDR3 coding DNA: TGTGCCAGCAGCTTAGAAGTAGGGAGGCCCGAGACCCAGTACTTC.

This chain uses TRBV4-1 with TRBJ2-1; D gene uncertain. The germline V and J ends were trimmed by 4 bases and 2 bases, with 6 bases remaining between them. CDR3 length: 13 residues. Germline CDR1 and CDR2: MGHRA and YSYEKL. The CDR3 reads CASSPAPYNEQFF. CDR3 in DNA: TGCGCCAGCAGCCCCGCTCCCTACAATGAGCAGTTCTTC.

The rearrangement uses TRBV19 and TRBJ2-5, with D tentatively TRBD2 (6 bases). The J call may be incorrect, as the DNA end agrees better with TRBJ2-7. Germline assignment: CDR1 LNHDA and CDR2 SQIVND (reference sequence). CDR3 size: 13 residues. CDR3 protein: CASRCGNCHEQYF. In DNA form, the CDR3 reads TGTGCCAGTCGCTGCGGGAATTGCCACGAGCAGTACTTC.

DNA of the CDR3: TGCGCCAGCAGGGCGTGGGGGGCAGGTGAAAAACTGTTTTTT. Translation: CASRAWGAGEKLFF. V and J are TRBV10-2 and TRBJ1-4, with TRBD1 as a possible D gene (6 bases). Germline CDR1 is WSHSY and CDR2 is SAAADI. Between the trimmed V and J ends, which lost 6 bases and 7 bases, there was a span of 15 bases. The CDR3 is 14 amino acids.

V is TRBV10-1 and J is TRBJ1-1; 8 bases map to TRBD1. CDR3 size: 13 residues. The V gene's germline CDR1 is WNHNN and CDR2 SYGVQD (reference sequence). Trimming took 6 bases from V and 0 from J; bases not matched to a gene: 0. The CDR3 is CASRDRVNTEAFF. The CDR3 nucleotides are TGCGCCAGCAGGGACAGGGTGAACACTGAAGCTTTCTTT.

This chain connects TRBV5-4 to TRBJ2-5; 8 bases are shared with TRBD2. The V gene end was trimmed by 4 bases and the J gene end by 4 bases; junction bases not matched to a gene: 6. The CDR3 length is 14 residues. CDR1 SGHNT and CDR2 YYREEE come from the germline V gene (reference sequence). CDR3 amino acids: CASSPGGVGETQYF. CDR3 coding DNA: TGTGCCAGCAGCCCCGGGGGGGTTGGAGAGACCCAGTACTTC.

The rearrangement links TRBV6-6 to TRBJ2-2; D is possibly TRBD2 (5 bases). CDR1 is MNHNY and CDR2 is SVGAGI in the germline V gene (reference sequence). CDR3 size: 13 residues. Trimming stripped 8 bases from V and 4 bases from J, with 11 bases between. In nucleotides, the CDR3 is TGTGCCAGCCTAGGACTGGCCACCGGGGAGCTGTTTTTT. Protein: CASLGLATGELFF.

J is TRBJ2-5 and V is TRBV5-1, with 11 bases that match TRBD2. The V and J ends lost 0 bases and 1 base, in that order; junction bases with no gene match: 5. Germline lookup yields CDR1 SGHRS and CDR2 YFSETQ. The CDR3 is 17 residues long. In DNA, the CDR3 is TGCGCCAGCAGCTTGGCCGGGACTAGCGGACTCCAAGAGACCCAGTACTTC. Its translation is CASSLAGTSGLQETQYF.

This clone was counted a single time. This chain joins TRBV5-1 and TRBJ1-1; 11 bases match TRBD1. Germline CDR1 and CDR2: SGHRS and YFSETQ. This CDR3 comprises 18 residues. The junction had 16 bases not matched to a gene; V was cut back by 2 bases and J by 7 bases. DNA of the CDR3: TGCGCCAGCAGCTTAGGGGAGGGTCGTAGGGACAGGGGGATTGAAGCTTTCTTT. Its protein product is CASSLGEGRRDRGIEAFF.

The rearrangement uses TRBV28 and TRBJ2-1; 8 bases are a match to TRBD2. Germline V gene lookup returns CDR1 MDHEN and CDR2 SYDVKM. CDR3 length equals 17 residues. J lost 8 bases, V lost 6 bases, and 18 bases had no gene match. CDR3 sequence: CASSNPRAGVALHEQFF. The CDR3 DNA sequence: TGTGCCAGCAGCAACCCTAGAGCGGGGGTGGCTTTGCATGAGCAGTTCTTC. The variable domain in full, completed from reference TRBV28 and TRBJ2-1, reads DVKVTQSSRYLVKRTGEKVFLECVQDMDHENMFWYRQDPGLGLRLIYFSYDVKMKEKGDIPEGYSVSREKKERFSLILESASTNQTSMYLCASSNPRAGVALHEQFFGPGTRLTVL.